The source of this T cell receptor (beta chain) is a study of OX40 agonist ivuxolimab in advanced cancers. The V gene lost 6 bases and the J gene lost 2 bases, with 8 bases spanning the gap. In germline, CDR1 is SQVTM, CDR2 ANQGSEA. The CDR3 has 12 residues. TCRdb's table, derived via immunoSEQ multiplex PCR, lists solely in-frame clones and lacks some. Found here are roughly 49,000 clones, roughly 79% of them singletons; the top ten hold 5.5% to 7%. The source material was CD4+ or CD8+ T cells sorted from blood, sampled in a trial of the OX40 agonist ivuxolimab. The chain carries TRBV29-1 and TRBJ2-1, with D uncertain. This sequence originates from an adult with an advanced solid tumor such as melanoma, head and neck, liver or kidney cancer. CDR3 sequence: CSVGIAYNEQFF. CDR3 nucleotides: TGCAGCGTCGGAATTGCCTACAATGAGCAGTTCTTC.